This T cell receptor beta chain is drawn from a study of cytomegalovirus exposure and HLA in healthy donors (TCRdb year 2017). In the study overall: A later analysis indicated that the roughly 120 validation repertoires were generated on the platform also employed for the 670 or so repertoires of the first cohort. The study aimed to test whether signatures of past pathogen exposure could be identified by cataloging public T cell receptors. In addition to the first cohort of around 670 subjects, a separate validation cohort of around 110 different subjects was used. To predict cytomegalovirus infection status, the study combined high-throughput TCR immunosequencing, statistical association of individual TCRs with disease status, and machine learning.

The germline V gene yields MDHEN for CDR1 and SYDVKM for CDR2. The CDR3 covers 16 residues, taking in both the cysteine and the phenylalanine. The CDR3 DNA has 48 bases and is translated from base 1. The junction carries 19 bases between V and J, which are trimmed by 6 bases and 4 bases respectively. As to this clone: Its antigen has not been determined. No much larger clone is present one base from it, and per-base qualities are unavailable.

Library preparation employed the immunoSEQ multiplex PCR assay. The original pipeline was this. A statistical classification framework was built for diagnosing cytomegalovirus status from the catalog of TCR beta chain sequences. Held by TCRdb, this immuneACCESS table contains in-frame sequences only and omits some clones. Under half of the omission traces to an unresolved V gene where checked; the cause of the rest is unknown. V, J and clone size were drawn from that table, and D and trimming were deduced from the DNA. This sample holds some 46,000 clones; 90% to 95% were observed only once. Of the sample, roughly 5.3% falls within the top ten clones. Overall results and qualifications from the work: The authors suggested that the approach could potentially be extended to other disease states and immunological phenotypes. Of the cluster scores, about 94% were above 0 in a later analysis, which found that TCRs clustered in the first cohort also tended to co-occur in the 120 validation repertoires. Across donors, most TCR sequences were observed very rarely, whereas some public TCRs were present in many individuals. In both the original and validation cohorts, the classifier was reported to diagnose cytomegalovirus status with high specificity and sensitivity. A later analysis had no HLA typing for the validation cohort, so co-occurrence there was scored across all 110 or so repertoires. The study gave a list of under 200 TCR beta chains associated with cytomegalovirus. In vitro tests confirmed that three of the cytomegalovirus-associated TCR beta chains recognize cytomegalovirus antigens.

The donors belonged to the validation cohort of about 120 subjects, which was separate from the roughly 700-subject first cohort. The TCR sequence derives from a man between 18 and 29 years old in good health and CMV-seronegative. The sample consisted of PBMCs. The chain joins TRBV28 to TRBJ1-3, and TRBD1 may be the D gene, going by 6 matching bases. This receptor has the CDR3 CASRAGGPGVGNTIYF. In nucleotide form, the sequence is TGTGCCAGCAGAGCCGGGGGGCCCGGGGTAGGAAACACCATATATTTT.